This is a list of T cell receptor beta chains from one sample in a study of CD8+ T cells in alopecia areata. Sequencing used immunoSEQ multiplex PCR; TCRdb keeps in-frame clones, though not all of them. The data contain around 120,000 clones, 47% of them singletons. Sequencing used NKG2D-low CD8+ T cells sorted from blood. The receptors originated from a human donor with alopecia areata. CDR3s include the opening cysteine and the closing phenylalanine or tryptophan. D genes are given only for firm matches. Expanded clones get a size class; other rows say once, few or many, or leave the size out.

clone_size: NA; j_call: TRBJ1-2; d_call: NA; v_call: TRBV29-1; cdr3_aa: CSGVTGSPSLLYGYTF; cdr3_nt: TGCAGCGGGGTGACAGGCAGCCCATCCTTACTCTATGGCTACACCTTC
clone_size: few; j_call: TRBJ2-7; d_call: TRBD1; v_call: TRBV29-1; cdr3_aa: CSVDWGQGYEQYF; cdr3_nt: TGCAGCGTTGACTGGGGACAGGGTTACGAGCAGTACTTC
clone_size: few; j_call: TRBJ2-7; d_call: TRBD2; v_call: TRBV14; cdr3_aa: CASSPKAAGVREQYF; cdr3_nt: TGTGCCAGCAGCCCGAAGGCGGCGGGAGTTCGCGAGCAGTACTTC
clone_size: few; j_call: TRBJ2-1; d_call: TRBD2; v_call: TRBV29-1; cdr3_aa: CSVISGQSSYNEQFF; cdr3_nt: TGCAGCGTTATTAGCGGGCAAAGCTCCTACAATGAGCAGTTCTTC
clone_size: NA; j_call: TRBJ2-1; d_call: NA; v_call: TRBV5-4; cdr3_aa: CASSLWGGLNEQFF; cdr3_nt: TGTGCCAGCAGCTTGTGGGGGGGCCTCAATGAGCAGTTCTTC
clone_size: NA; j_call: TRBJ1-1; d_call: NA; v_call: TRBV29-1; cdr3_aa: CSAEMNTEAFF; cdr3_nt: TGCAGCGCCGAGATGAACACTGAAGCTTTCTTT
clone_size: NA; j_call: TRBJ2-7; d_call: NA; v_call: TRBV5-1; cdr3_aa: CASSRDYEQYF; cdr3_nt: TGCGCCAGCAGCCGGGACTACGAGCAGTACTTC
clone_size: NA; j_call: TRBJ2-7; d_call: TRBD2; v_call: TRBV13; cdr3_aa: CASSFASLLAGTDYEQYF; cdr3_nt: TGTGCCAGCAGCTTCGCCTCCTTACTAGCGGGGACCGACTACGAGCAGTACTTC
clone_size: NA; j_call: TRBJ2-1; d_call: NA; v_call: TRBV29-1; cdr3_aa: CSAEQGVQLSYNEQFF; cdr3_nt: TGCAGCGCTGAGCAAGGGGTACAGCTCTCCTACAATGAGCAGTTCTTC
clone_size: once; j_call: TRBJ2-7; d_call: NA; v_call: TRBV27; cdr3_aa: CASSSNYEQYF; cdr3_nt: TGTGCCAGCAGTTCGAACTACGAGCAGTACTTC
clone_size: NA; j_call: TRBJ2-7; d_call: NA; v_call: TRBV9; cdr3_aa: CASSVTSAHEQYF; cdr3_nt: TGTGCCAGCAGCGTAACCTCGGCTCACGAGCAGTACTTC
clone_size: NA; j_call: TRBJ1-5; d_call: NA; v_call: TRBV6-5; cdr3_aa: CASSYGADSNQPQHF; cdr3_nt: TGTGCCAGCAGTTACGGGGCGGATAGCAATCAGCCCCAGCATTTT
clone_size: few; j_call: TRBJ2-3; d_call: NA; v_call: TRBV2; cdr3_aa: CASSEFGGGTTDTQYF; cdr3_nt: TGTGCCAGCAGTGAATTCGGGGGCGGAACCACAGATACGCAGTATTTT
clone_size: NA; j_call: TRBJ2-5; d_call: NA; v_call: TRBV29-1; cdr3_aa: CSGIGRGETQYF; cdr3_nt: TGCAGCGGAATTGGTCGAGGGGAGACCCAGTACTTC
clone_size: NA; j_call: TRBJ2-5; d_call: TRBD2; v_call: TRBV29-1; cdr3_aa: CSATSGEVTQYF; cdr3_nt: TGCAGCGCCACTAGCGGGGAGGTGACCCAGTACTTC
clone_size: NA; j_call: TRBJ2-7; d_call: NA; v_call: TRBV2; cdr3_aa: CASRPGTTNGSIYEQYF; cdr3_nt: TGTGCCAGCAGACCCGGGACCACCAACGGGAGTATCTACGAGCAGTACTTC
clone_size: NA; j_call: TRBJ2-7; d_call: TRBD1; v_call: TRBV4-3; cdr3_aa: CASSLGQGAEQYF; cdr3_nt: TGCGCCAGCAGCCTGGGACAGGGGGCCGAGCAGTACTTC
clone_size: once; j_call: TRBJ2-7; d_call: TRBD1; v_call: TRBV27; cdr3_aa: CASSPTGGGEQYF; cdr3_nt: TGTGCCAGCAGTCCGACAGGGGGCGGCGAGCAGTACTTC
clone_size: NA; j_call: TRBJ2-7; d_call: TRBD1; v_call: TRBV14; cdr3_aa: CASNRQGGYEQYF; cdr3_nt: TGTGCCAGCAACCGACAGGGGGGTTACGAGCAGTACTTC
clone_size: few; j_call: TRBJ2-7; d_call: NA; v_call: TRBV7-2; cdr3_aa: CASSLERTAEQYF; cdr3_nt: TGTGCCAGCAGCTTAGAACGGACCGCCGAGCAGTACTTC
clone_size: few; j_call: TRBJ1-6; d_call: NA; v_call: TRBV29-1; cdr3_aa: CSVGYRDSPLHF; cdr3_nt: TGCAGCGTTGGTTACAGGGATTCACCCCTCCACTTT
clone_size: NA; j_call: TRBJ1-5; d_call: TRBD1; v_call: TRBV4-2; cdr3_aa: CASSPGQGASSQPQHF; cdr3_nt: TGTGCCAGCAGCCCGGGACAGGGGGCGTCATCTCAACCCCAGCATTTT
clone_size: NA; j_call: TRBJ2-6; d_call: NA; v_call: TRBV7-8; cdr3_aa: CASSPLGVSGANVLTF; cdr3_nt: TGTGCCAGCAGCCCGCTAGGGGTCTCTGGGGCCAACGTCCTGACTTTC
clone_size: few; j_call: TRBJ2-7; d_call: TRBD2; v_call: TRBV12-5; cdr3_aa: CASGAGGASYEQYF; cdr3_nt: TGTGCTAGTGGTGCCGGGGGGGCTTCCTACGAGCAGTACTTC
clone_size: few; j_call: TRBJ2-7; d_call: NA; v_call: TRBV29-1; cdr3_aa: CSVEAGNYEQYF; cdr3_nt: TGCAGCGTTGAGGCAGGGAACTACGAGCAGTACTTC
clone_size: few; j_call: TRBJ1-2; d_call: NA; v_call: TRBV6-4; cdr3_aa: CASSDSWSPGESLGYTF; cdr3_nt: TGTGCCAGCAGTGACTCGTGGTCACCGGGTGAAAGTTTGGGCTACACCTTC
clone_size: NA; j_call: TRBJ2-7; d_call: NA; v_call: TRBV20-1; cdr3_aa: CSARDDEQYF; cdr3_nt: TGCAGTGCTAGAGATGACGAGCAGTACTTC
clone_size: NA; j_call: TRBJ1-6; d_call: NA; v_call: TRBV2; cdr3_aa: CASGSGANNSPLHF; cdr3_nt: TGTGCCAGCGGGTCAGGAGCCAATAATTCACCCCTCCACTTT
clone_size: few; j_call: TRBJ2-3; d_call: NA; v_call: TRBV2; cdr3_aa: CASSGTSSTDTQYF; cdr3_nt: TGTGCCAGCAGTGGTACCTCTAGCACAGATACGCAGTATTTT
clone_size: few; j_call: TRBJ2-3; d_call: NA; v_call: TRBV29-1; cdr3_aa: CSVEDDYGSTDTQYF; cdr3_nt: TGCAGCGTTGAAGATGACTACGGAAGCACAGATACGCAGTATTTT
clone_size: few; j_call: TRBJ2-2; d_call: NA; v_call: TRBV9; cdr3_aa: CASSVVTGELFF; cdr3_nt: TGTGCCAGCAGCGTAGTTACCGGGGAGCTGTTTTTT
clone_size: NA; j_call: TRBJ2-7; d_call: NA; v_call: TRBV2; cdr3_aa: CASVGHEQYF; cdr3_nt: TGTGCCAGCGTCGGACACGAGCAGTACTTC
clone_size: NA; j_call: TRBJ1-4; d_call: TRBD1; v_call: TRBV29-1; cdr3_aa: CSVESQGGKLSF; cdr3_nt: TGCAGCGTTGAGTCCCAGGGGGGAAAACTGTCTTTT
clone_size: NA; j_call: TRBJ2-1; d_call: NA; v_call: TRBV6-6; cdr3_aa: CASRFRPQDEQFF; cdr3_nt: TGTGCCAGCAGATTTCGCCCTCAGGATGAGCAGTTCTTC
clone_size: few; j_call: TRBJ2-1; d_call: NA; v_call: TRBV5-1; cdr3_aa: CASSLANEQFF; cdr3_nt: TGCGCCAGCAGCTTGGCCAATGAGCAGTTCTTC
clone_size: NA; j_call: TRBJ2-7; d_call: NA; v_call: TRBV27; cdr3_aa: CASSPSGETEQYF; cdr3_nt: TGTGCCAGCAGTCCCAGTGGGGAAACCGAGCAGTACTTC
clone_size: few; j_call: TRBJ2-3; d_call: TRBD1; v_call: TRBV29-1; cdr3_aa: CSVVTGGGTDTQYF; cdr3_nt: TGCAGCGTAGTGACAGGGGGCGGAACAGATACGCAGTATTTT
clone_size: NA; j_call: TRBJ1-2; d_call: NA; v_call: TRBV29-1; cdr3_aa: CSVEETYGYTF; cdr3_nt: TGCAGCGTTGAAGAGACCTATGGCTACACCTTC
clone_size: NA; j_call: TRBJ2-6; d_call: NA; v_call: TRBV27; cdr3_aa: CATFSGANVLTF; cdr3_nt: TGTGCCACCTTCTCTGGGGCCAACGTCCTGACTTTC